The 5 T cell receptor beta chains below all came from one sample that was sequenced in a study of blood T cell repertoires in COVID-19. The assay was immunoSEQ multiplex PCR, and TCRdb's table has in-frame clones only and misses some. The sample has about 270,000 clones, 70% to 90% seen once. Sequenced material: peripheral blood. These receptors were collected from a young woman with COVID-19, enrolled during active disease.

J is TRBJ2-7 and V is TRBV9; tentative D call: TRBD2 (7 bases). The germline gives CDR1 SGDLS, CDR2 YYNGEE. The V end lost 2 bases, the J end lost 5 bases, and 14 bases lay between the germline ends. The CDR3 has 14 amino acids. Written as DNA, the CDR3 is TGTGCCAGCAGCGTCGGGGGGCCGACCCACGAGCAGTACTTC. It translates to CASSVGGPTHEQYF. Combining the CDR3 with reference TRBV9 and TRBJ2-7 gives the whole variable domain DSGVTQTPKHLITATGQRVTLRCSPRSGDLSVYWYQQSLDQGLQFLIQYYNGEERAKGNILERFSAQQFPDLHSELNLSSLELGDSALYFCASSVGGPTHEQYFGPGTRLTVT.

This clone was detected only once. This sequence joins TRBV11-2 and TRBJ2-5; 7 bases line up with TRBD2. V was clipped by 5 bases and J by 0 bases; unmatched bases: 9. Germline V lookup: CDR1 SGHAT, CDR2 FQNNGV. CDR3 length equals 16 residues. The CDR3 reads CASSTKLGGYQETQYF. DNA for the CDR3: TGTGCCAGCAGCACAAAATTGGGAGGGTACCAAGAGACCCAGTACTTC.

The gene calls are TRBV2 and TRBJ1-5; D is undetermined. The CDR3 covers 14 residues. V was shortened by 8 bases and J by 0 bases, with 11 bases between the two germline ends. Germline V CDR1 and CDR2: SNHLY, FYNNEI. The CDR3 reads CASSEVVSNQPQHF. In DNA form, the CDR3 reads TGTGCCAGCTCAGAGGTAGTTAGCAATCAGCCCCAGCATTTT. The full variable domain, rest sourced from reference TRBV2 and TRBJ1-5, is EPEVTQTPSHQVTQMGQEVILRCVPISNHLYFYWYRQILGQKVEFLVSFYNNEISEKSEIFDDQFSVERPDGSNFTLKIRSTKLEDSAMYFCASSEVVSNQPQHFGDGTRLSIL.

The CDR3 region has the DNA TGTGCCAGCAGCTTAGTCCGAACGGCAGGGCGAGGTCCCCTCCACTTT. This translates into CASSLVRTAGRGPLHF. This chain joins TRBV5-6 and TRBJ1-6; maybe TRBD1 (5 bases). Germline lookup yields CDR1 SGHDT and CDR2 YYEEEE. CDR3 length: 16 amino acids. Trimming took 2 bases from V and 13 from J, leaving 22 bases between them.

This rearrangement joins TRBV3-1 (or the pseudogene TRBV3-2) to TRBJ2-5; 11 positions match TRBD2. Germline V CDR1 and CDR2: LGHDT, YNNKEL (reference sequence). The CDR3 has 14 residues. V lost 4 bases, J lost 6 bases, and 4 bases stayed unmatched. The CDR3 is CASSLAGGYKTQYF. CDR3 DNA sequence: TGTGCCAGCAGCCTAGCGGGGGGGTATAAGACCCAGTACTTC.